The clone carrying this T cell receptor beta chain showed up just once. Seattle patients were enrolled while actively infected and followed longitudinally. This entry belongs to a study of blood T cell repertoires in COVID-19. Overall study: Acute and convalescent COVID-19 samples came from the United States, Italy and Spain. T cells, B-cell-depleted T cells, or PBMCs supplied cDNA or gDNA.

CDR3 length equals 16 residues. V dropped 5 bases and J dropped 0; count of bases not matched to a gene: 7. Germline loops: CDR1 SGHTA, CDR2 FQGNSA. Study processing details: Using reference gene primer amplification, nucleated cell counts were estimated. The protocol was immunoSEQ multiplex PCR, while the TCRdb copy is restricted to in-frame clones and leaves out a portion. That table gives V, J and clone size, and the DNA gave D and trimming. The table lists approximately 120,000 clones, roughly 90% of them singletons, with about 2% in the top ten. V usage is TRBV7-2 and J usage is TRBJ1-3; 7 nucleotides line up with TRBD1. The TCR sequence derives from a man aged 45-65 years with COVID-19, enrolled during active disease. Sequencing was done on a sample of peripheral blood. CDR3 sequence: CASSLRDSYSGNTIYF. CDR3 DNA sequence: TGTGCCAGCAGCCTAAGGGACAGCTACTCTGGAAACACCATATATTTT.